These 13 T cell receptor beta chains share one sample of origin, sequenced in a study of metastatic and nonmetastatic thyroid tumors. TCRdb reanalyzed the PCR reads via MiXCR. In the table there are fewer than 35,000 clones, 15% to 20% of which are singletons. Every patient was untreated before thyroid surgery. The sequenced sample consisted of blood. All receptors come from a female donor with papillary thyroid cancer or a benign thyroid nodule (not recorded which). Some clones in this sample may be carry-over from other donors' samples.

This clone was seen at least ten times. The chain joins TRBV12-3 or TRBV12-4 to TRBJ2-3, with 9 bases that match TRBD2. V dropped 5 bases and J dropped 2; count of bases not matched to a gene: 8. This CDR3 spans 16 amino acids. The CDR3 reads CASSRRSGGNTDTQYF. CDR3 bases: TGTGCCAGCAGTCGCAGAAGCGGGGGGAACACAGATACGCAGTATTTT.

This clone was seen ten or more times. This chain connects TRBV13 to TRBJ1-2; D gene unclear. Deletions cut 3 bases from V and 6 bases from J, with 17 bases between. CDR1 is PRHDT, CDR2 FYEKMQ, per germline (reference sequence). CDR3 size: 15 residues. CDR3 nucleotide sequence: TGTGCCAGCAGCTTTAATCGTGAAGGAACTGATGGCTACACCTTC. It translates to CASSFNREGTDGYTF.

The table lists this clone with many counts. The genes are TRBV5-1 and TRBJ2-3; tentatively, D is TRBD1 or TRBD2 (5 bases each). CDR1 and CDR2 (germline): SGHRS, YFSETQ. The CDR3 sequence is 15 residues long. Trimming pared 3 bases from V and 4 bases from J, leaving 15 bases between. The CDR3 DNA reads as TGCGCCAGCAGCTCCGGGACCTGGGCATCAGATACGCAGTATTTT. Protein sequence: CASSSGTWASDTQYF.

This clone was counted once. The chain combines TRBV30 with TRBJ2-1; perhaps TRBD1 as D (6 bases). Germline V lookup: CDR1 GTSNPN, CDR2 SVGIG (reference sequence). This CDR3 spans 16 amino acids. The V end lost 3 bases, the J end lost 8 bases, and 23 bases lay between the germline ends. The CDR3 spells CAWSPWGSVGADEQFF. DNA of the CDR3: TGTGCCTGGAGCCCATGGGGTAGCGTGGGGGCAGATGAGCAGTTCTTC.

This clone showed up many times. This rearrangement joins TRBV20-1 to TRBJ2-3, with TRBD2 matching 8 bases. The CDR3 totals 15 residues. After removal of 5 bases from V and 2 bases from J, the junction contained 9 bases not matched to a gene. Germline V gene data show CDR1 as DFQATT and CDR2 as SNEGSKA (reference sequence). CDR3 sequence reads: CSAPDGLAPTDTQYF. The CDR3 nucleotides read TGCAGTGCTCCCGATGGACTAGCCCCCACAGATACGCAGTATTTT.

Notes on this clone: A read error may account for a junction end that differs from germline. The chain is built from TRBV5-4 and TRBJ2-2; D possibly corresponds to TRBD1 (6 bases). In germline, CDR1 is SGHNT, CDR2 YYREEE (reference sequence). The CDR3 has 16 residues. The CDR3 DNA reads TGTTCCAGCAGCTGGGGTGGGACAACGAATACCGGGGAGCTGTTTTTT. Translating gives CSSSWGGTTNTGELFF. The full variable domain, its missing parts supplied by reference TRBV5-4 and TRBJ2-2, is ETGVTQSPTHLIKTRGQQVTLRCSSQSGHNTVSWYQQALGQGPQFIFQYYREEENGRGNFPPRFSGLQFPNYSSELNVNALELDDSALYLCSSSWGGTTNTGELFFGEGSRLTVL.

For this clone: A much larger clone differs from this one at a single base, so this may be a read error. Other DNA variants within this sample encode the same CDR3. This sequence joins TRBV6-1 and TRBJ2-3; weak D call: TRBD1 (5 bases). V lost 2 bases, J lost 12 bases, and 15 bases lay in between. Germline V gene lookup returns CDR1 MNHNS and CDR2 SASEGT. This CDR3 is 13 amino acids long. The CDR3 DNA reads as TGTGCCAGCAGTGAACAAGGGGTAGACACCCAGTATTTT. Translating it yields CASSEQGVDTQYF.

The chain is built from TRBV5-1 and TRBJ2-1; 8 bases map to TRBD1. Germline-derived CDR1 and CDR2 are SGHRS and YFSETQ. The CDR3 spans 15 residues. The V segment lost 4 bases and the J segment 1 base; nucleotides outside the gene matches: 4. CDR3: CASSRGTGSYNEQFF. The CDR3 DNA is TGCGCCAGCAGCAGAGGGACAGGTTCCTACAATGAGCAGTTCTTC.

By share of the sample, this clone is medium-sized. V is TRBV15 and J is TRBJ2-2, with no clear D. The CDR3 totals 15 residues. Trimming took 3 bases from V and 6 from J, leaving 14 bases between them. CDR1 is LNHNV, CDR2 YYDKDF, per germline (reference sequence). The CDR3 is CATSSDFSGAGELFF. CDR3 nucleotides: TGTGCCACCAGCAGCGATTTCTCAGGAGCCGGGGAGCTGTTTTTT.

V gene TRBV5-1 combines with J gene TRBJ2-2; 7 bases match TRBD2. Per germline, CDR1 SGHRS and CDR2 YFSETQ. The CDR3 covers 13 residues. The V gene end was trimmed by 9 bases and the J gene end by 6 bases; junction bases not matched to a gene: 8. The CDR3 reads CANNGLESGELFF. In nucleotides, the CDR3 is TGCGCCAACAACGGACTAGAGTCCGGGGAGCTGTTTTTT.

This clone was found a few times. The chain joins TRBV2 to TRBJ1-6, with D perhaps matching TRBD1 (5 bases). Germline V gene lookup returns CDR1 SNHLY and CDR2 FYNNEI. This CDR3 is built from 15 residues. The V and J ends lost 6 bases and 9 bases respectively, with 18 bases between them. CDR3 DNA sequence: TGTGCCAGCAGCACAAACAGGAGCGGTAGTTCACCCCTCCACTTT. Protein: CASSTNRSGSSPLHF.

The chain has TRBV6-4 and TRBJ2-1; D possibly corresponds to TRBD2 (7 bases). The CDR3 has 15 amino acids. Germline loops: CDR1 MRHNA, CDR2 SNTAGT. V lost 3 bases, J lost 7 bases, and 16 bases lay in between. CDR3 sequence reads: CASSESEGEGNEQFF. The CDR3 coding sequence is TGTGCCAGCAGTGAGAGCGAGGGGGAGGGGAATGAGCAGTTCTTC.

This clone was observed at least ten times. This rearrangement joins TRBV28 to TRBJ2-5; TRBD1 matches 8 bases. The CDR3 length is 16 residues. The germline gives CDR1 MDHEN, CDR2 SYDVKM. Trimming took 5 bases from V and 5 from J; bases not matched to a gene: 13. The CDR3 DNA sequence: TGTGCCAGCAGTCGGACCAGGGGGCGCGCGGGGGAGACCCAGTACTTC. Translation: CASSRTRGRAGETQYF. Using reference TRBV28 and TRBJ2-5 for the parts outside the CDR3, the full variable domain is DVKVTQSSRYLVKRTGEKVFLECVQDMDHENMFWYRQDPGLGLRLIYFSYDVKMKEKGDIPEGYSVSREKKERFSLILESASTNQTSMYLCASSRTRGRAGETQYFGPGTRLLVL.